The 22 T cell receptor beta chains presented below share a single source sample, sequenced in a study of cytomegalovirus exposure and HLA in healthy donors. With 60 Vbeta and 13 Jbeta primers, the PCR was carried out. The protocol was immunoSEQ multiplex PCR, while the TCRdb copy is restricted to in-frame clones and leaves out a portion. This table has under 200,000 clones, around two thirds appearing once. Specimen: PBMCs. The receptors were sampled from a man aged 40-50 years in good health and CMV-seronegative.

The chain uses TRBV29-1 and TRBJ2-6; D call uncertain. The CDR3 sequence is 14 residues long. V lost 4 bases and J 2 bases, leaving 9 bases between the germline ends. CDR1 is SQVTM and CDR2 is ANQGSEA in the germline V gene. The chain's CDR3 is CSVVLTPGANVLTF. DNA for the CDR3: TGCAGCGTTGTTCTAACTCCTGGGGCCAACGTCCTGACTTTC.

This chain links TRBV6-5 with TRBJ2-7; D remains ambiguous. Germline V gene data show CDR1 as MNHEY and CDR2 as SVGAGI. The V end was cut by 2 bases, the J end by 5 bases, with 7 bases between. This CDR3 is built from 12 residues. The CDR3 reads CASSYVANEQYF. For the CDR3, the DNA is TGTGCCAGCAGTTACGTCGCTAACGAGCAGTACTTC.

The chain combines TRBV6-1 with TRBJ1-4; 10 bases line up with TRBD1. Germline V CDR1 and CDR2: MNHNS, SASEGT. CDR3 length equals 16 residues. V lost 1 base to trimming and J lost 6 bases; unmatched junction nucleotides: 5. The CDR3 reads CASSEGTGGVYEKLFF. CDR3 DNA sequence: TGTGCCAGCAGTGAAGGGACAGGGGGTGTTTATGAAAAACTGTTTTTT.

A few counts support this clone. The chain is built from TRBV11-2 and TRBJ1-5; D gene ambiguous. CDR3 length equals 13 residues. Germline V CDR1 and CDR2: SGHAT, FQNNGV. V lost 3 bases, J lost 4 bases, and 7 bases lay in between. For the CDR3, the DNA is TGTGCCAGCAGCTTTTCCCAAAATCAGCCCCAGCATTTT. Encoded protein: CASSFSQNQPQHF.

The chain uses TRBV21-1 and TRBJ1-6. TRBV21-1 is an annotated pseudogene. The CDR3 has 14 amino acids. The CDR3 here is CASPLYGGVSPLHF. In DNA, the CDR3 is TGTGCCAGCCCTCTCTACGGGGGGGTTTCACCCCTCCACTTT.

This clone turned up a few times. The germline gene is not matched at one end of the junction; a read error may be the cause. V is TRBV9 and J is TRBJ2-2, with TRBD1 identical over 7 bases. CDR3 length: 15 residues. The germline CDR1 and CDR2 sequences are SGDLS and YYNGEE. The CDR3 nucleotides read TGTGCCAGCAGCGTTCGGGACAGAGACACCCGGGAGCTGTTTTTT. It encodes CASSVRDRDTRELFF.

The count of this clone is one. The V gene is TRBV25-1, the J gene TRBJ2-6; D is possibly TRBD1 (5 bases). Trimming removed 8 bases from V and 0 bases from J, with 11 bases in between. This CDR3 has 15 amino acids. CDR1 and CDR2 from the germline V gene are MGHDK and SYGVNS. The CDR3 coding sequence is TGTGCCAGCGCAATTGACAGCTCTGGGGCCAACGTCCTGACTTTC. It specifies CASAIDSSGANVLTF.

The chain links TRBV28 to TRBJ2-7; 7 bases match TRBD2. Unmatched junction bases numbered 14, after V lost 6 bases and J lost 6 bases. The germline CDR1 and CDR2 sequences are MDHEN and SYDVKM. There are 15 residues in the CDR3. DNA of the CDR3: TGTGCCAGCAGAACCTCGGGGGAGGGTCGGCTCGAGCAGTACTTC. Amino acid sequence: CASRTSGEGRLEQYF.

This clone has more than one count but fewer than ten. The CDR3 is CASSSGGAGSNQPQHF. CDR3 nucleotides: TGTGCCAGCAGTTCAGGGGGCGCAGGGTCCAATCAGCCCCAGCATTTT. The V gene is TRBV6-5, the J gene TRBJ1-5; 8 bases align to TRBD1. With 4 bases clipped from V and 3 bases from J, the junction kept 8 bases outside the gene matches. Germline loops: CDR1 MNHEY, CDR2 SVGAGI. CDR3 length equals 16 residues.

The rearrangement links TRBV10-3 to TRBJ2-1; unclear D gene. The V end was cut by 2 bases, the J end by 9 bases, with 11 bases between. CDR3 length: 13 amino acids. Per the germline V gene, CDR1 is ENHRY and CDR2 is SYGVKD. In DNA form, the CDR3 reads TGTGCCATCAGTGAGGGAGACGGTAGTGAGCAGTTCTTC. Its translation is CAISEGDGSEQFF.

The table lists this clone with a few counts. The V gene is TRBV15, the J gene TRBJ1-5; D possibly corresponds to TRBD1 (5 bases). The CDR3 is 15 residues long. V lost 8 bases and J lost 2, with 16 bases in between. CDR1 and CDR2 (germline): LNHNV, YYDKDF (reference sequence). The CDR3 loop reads CATSRVGGGNQPQHF. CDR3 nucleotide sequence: TGTGCCACCTCGAGAGTGGGGGGGGGCAATCAGCCCCAGCATTTT.

CDR3 residues: CASSEQGAGYGYTF. CDR3 in DNA: TGTGCCAGCAGCGAACAGGGGGCTGGCTATGGCTACACCTTC. The chain is built from TRBV7-6 and TRBJ1-2, with 9 bases that match TRBD1. The germline V gene encodes CDR1 SGHVS and CDR2 FNYEAQ. V lost 5 bases to trimming and J lost 4 bases; unmatched junction nucleotides: 5. This CDR3 region has 14 residues.

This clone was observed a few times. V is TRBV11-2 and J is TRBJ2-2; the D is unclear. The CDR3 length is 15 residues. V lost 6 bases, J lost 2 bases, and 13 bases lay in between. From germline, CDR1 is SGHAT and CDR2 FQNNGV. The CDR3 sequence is CASRGPSVNTGELFF. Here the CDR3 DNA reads TGTGCCAGCAGGGGCCCGTCAGTTAACACCGGGGAGCTGTTTTTT.

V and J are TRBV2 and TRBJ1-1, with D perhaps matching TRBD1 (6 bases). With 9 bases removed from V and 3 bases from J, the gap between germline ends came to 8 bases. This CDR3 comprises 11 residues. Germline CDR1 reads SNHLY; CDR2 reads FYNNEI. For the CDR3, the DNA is TGTGCCAGTACAGGGTACACTGAAGCTTTCTTT. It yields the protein CASTGYTEAFF.

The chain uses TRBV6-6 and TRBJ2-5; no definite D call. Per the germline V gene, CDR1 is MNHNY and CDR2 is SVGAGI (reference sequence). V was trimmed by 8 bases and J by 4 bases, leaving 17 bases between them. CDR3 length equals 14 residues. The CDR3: CASLTPGVIETQYF. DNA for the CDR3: TGTGCCAGCCTAACTCCAGGCGTAATAGAGACCCAGTACTTC.

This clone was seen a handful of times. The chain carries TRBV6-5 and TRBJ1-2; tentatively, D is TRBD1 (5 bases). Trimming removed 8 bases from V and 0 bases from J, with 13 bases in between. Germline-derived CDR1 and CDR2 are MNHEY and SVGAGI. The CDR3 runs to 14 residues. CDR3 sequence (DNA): TGTGCCAGCCGCCCGGGGGGGACTAACTATGGCTACACCTTC. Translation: CASRPGGTNYGYTF.

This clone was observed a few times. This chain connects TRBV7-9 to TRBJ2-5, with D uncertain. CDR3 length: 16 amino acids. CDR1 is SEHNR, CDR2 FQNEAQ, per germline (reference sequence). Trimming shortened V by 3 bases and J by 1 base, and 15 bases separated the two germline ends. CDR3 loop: CASSLPDTAGQETQYF. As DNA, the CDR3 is TGTGCCAGCAGCTTGCCAGACACGGCTGGCCAAGAGACCCAGTACTTC.

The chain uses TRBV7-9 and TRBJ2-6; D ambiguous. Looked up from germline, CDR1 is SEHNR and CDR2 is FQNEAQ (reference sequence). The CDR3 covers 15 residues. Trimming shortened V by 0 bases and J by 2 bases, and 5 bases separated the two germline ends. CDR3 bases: TGTGCCAGCAGCTTAGCTCTAGCTGGGGCCAACGTCCTGACTTTC. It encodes CASSLALAGANVLTF.

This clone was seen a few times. The CDR3 DNA sequence: TGTGCCATCAGTGATATACTAGCGGGAGGGTTCTTC. It is translated as CAISDILAGGFF. The chain combines TRBV10-3 with TRBJ2-1; TRBD2 matches 12 bases. CDR3 length: 12 amino acids. The germline gives CDR1 ENHRY, CDR2 SYGVKD. V shed 3 bases and J 15 bases; nucleotides not matched to a gene: 3.

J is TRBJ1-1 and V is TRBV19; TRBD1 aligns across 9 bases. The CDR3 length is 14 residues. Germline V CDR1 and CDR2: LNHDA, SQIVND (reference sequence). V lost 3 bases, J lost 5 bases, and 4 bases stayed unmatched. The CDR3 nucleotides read TGTGCCAGTAGTATCAGGACAGGGGTGACTGAAGCTTTCTTT. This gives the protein CASSIRTGVTEAFF.

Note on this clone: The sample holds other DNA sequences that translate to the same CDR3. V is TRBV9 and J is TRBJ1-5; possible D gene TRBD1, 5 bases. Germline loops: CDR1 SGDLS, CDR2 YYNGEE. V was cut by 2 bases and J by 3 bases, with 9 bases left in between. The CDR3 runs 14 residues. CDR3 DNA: TGTGCCAGCAGCGTGGGGGGGGTCAATCAGCCCCAGCATTTT. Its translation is CASSVGGVNQPQHF.

The CDR3 DNA sequence: TGCAGCGTTCCAGACCTCCGCGGGGCTTATGGCTACACCTTC. Translation: CSVPDLRGAYGYTF. This rearrangement joins TRBV29-1 to TRBJ1-2, with D possibly TRBD1 on 5 matching bases. The germline CDR1 and CDR2 sequences are SQVTM and ANQGSEA. V was cut by 5 bases and J by 5 bases, with 18 bases left in between. The CDR3 spans 14 residues.